This T cell receptor (beta chain) was identified in a study of blood T cell repertoires in COVID-19. About the research overall: The study drew acute and convalescent COVID-19 samples from the United States, Italy and Spain. The cDNA or gDNA used as material had been derived from T cells, B-cell-depleted T cells, or PBMCs.

This clone appeared once. Original data processing: How many nucleated cells were present was estimated from reference gene primer amplification. Produced via immunoSEQ multiplex PCR; TCRdb's table is partial and in-frame only. That table supplies the V and J calls and clone size; D and trimming were determined from the DNA. The sample carries 170,000 or so clones, approximately 86% recorded once. The V gene's germline CDR1 is ENHRY and CDR2 SYGVKD. CDR3 length: 13 residues. The V and J ends lost 3 bases and 3 bases, in that order; junction bases with no gene match: 0. Specimen: peripheral blood. The chain links TRBV10-3 to TRBJ2-3; 7 bases line up with TRBD2. This TCR was sampled from a man aged 45-65 years with active or convalescent COVID-19. CDR3 nucleotides: TGTGCCATCAGTGAAGCGGGAACAGATACGCAGTATTTT. Protein: CAISEAGTDTQYF.